This T cell receptor beta chain originates from a study of graft-versus-host responses after intestinal transplantation. As concerns this clone: Its cognate antigen is unknown.

Losses at the gene ends were 2 bases for V and 3 bases for J; bases not matched to a gene: 3. The germline V gene has CDR1 MNHEY and CDR2 SVGAGI. The CDR3 is made up of 14 amino acids. Profiling relied on immunoSEQ multiplex PCR, and the TCRdb table lists in-frame clones only, not all of them. The repertoire has under 150,000 clones, 85% to 95% of them found once; the top ten carry more than 0.1%. Source: unstimulated CD4+ T cells sorted from spleen or lymph node cells, taken before intestinal transplant. The V and J genes are TRBV6-5 and TRBJ1-1; 7 bases align to TRBD1. This receptor was obtained from a human donor who received an intestinal transplant. The CDR3 loop is CASSYRGLDTEAFF. The CDR3 nucleotides read TGTGCCAGCAGTTACAGGGGGCTTGACACTGAAGCTTTCTTT.